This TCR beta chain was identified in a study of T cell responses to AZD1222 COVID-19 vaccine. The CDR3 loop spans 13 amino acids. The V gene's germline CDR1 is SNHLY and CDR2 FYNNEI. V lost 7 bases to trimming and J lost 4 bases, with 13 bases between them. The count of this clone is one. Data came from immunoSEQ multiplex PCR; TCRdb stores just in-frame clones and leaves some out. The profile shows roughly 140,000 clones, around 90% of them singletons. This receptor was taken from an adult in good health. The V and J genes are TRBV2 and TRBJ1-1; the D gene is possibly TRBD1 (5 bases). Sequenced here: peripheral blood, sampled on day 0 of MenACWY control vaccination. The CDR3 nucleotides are TGTGCCAGCAACCAGGGATTAGGCACTGAAGCTTTCTTT. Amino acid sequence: CASNQGLGTEAFF.